Shown below are 16 T cell receptor beta chains from a single sample sequenced in a study of blood T cell repertoires in COVID-19. The method was immunoSEQ multiplex PCR; TCRdb's version includes in-frame clones alone and lacks a portion of them. The data hold about 280,000 clones, with about nine tenths observed a single time. The sample consisted of peripheral blood. The receptors here all came from a man aged 50-60 years with acute or convalescent COVID-19.

The rearrangement uses TRBV6-5 and TRBJ1-2; 11 nucleotides line up with TRBD1. The CDR3 spans 15 residues. After removal of 2 bases from V and 6 bases from J, the junction contained 5 bases not matched to a gene. CDR1 and CDR2 from the germline V gene are MNHEY and SVGAGI. The CDR3 protein is CASSYGQGAVHGYTF. The DNA of the CDR3 is TGTGCCAGCAGTTACGGACAGGGGGCGGTTCATGGCTACACCTTC.

The rearrangement uses TRBV2 and TRBJ2-1; D is unclear. The CDR3 covers 11 residues. Germline values: CDR1 SNHLY, CDR2 FYNNEI. Trimming removed 0 bases from V and 9 bases from J, with 3 bases in between. The CDR3 DNA is TGTGCCAGCAGTGAAGCCGTTGAGCAGTTCTTC. Residues: CASSEAVEQFF.

This clone is a singleton in its sample. This chain connects TRBV4-1 to TRBJ1-5; 7 nucleotides agree with TRBD1. V trimming: 1 base; J trimming: 4 bases; junction bases outside the gene matches: 4. This CDR3 region has 15 residues. CDR1 is MGHRA and CDR2 is YSYEKL in the germline V gene. In DNA form, the CDR3 reads TGCGCCAGCAGCCAAGGGACAGGACCTAATCAGCCCCAGCATTTT. Residues: CASSQGTGPNQPQHF.

The rearrangement links TRBV6-5 to TRBJ2-7; 7 bases are a match to TRBD2. The CDR3 runs to 15 residues. Per the germline V gene, CDR1 is MNHEY and CDR2 is SVGAGI. V trimming: 7 bases; J trimming: 3 bases; junction bases outside the gene matches: 12. DNA for the CDR3: TGTGCCAGCACCACGACTAGCCTCGACAACTACGAGCAGTACTTC. Protein product: CASTTTSLDNYEQYF.

The chain is built from TRBV7-6 and TRBJ2-7, with D perhaps TRBD2 (6 bases). The V end lost 1 base, the J end lost 3 bases, and 10 bases lay between the germline ends. The CDR3 consists of 14 residues. The V gene's germline CDR1 is SGHVS and CDR2 FNYEAQ. In DNA, the CDR3 is TGTGCCAGCAGCTTAGGGGGACTTAACTACGAGCAGTACTTC. This translates into CASSLGGLNYEQYF.

Of note for this clone: Germline is not matched at one junction end, which may reflect a read error. The chain employs TRBV7-9 and TRBJ1-4, with TRBD1 matching 7 bases. The CDR3 spans 14 residues. The germline V gene encodes CDR1 SEHNR and CDR2 FQNEAQ (reference sequence). The CDR3 DNA follows: TGTGCCAGCAGCGACCGGGACAGCCTTGTTTTCTTGCTTTTT. Translation: CASSDRDSLVFLLF.

The chain links TRBV30 to TRBJ1-1, with D unresolved. Trimming removed 0 bases from V and 5 bases from J, with 16 bases in between. The CDR3 contains 15 residues. The germline V gene encodes CDR1 GTSNPN and CDR2 SVGIG (reference sequence). The CDR3 spells CAWSVDPSGETEAFF. CDR3 sequence (DNA): TGTGCCTGGAGTGTAGACCCCTCCGGGGAGACTGAAGCTTTCTTT.

The CDR3, as DNA: TGTGCCAGCAGTTCCCCTAGCGGTTACACAGATACGCAGTATTTT. Translating gives CASSSPSGYTDTQYF. The chain employs TRBV25-1 and TRBJ2-3; 7 nucleotides match TRBD2. This CDR3 is built from 15 residues. Germline trimming cut 5 bases from V and 2 bases from J; bases unmatched to any gene: 7. CDR1 is MGHDK, CDR2 SYGVNS, per germline.

This clone has only one observation. V is TRBV5-1 and J is TRBJ1-2; D may be TRBD1 (5 bases). The CDR3 covers 16 residues. Trimming took 4 bases from V and 8 from J, leaving 24 bases between them. Germline V lookup: CDR1 SGHRS, CDR2 YFSETQ. Here the CDR3 DNA reads TGCGCCAGCAGCGTATCCATCGGGACCGGGGGATGGGGCTACACCTTC. Encoded protein: CASSVSIGTGGWGYTF.

The chain combines TRBV3-1 (or the pseudogene TRBV3-2) with TRBJ2-3, with 10 bases fitting TRBD2. Germline V gene sequence: CDR1 LGHDT, CDR2 YNNKEL (reference sequence). The CDR3 extends over 17 amino acids. Trimming removed 1 base from V and 4 bases from J; junction bases left unmatched: 8. The CDR3 nucleotides are TGTGCCAGCAGCCAAGGTTGGGGTAGCGGGGGGTCAGATACGCAGTATTTT. Its protein is CASSQGWGSGGSDTQYF.

This sequence joins TRBV5-4 and TRBJ2-1; D might be TRBD2 (7 bases). V lost 7 bases and J lost 4, with 15 bases in between. The CDR3 has 14 residues. Germline loops: CDR1 SGHNT, CDR2 YYREEE (reference sequence). The CDR3 nucleotides are TGTGCCAGCCAAGGGGGGGGGCTATACAATGAGCAGTTCTTC. As protein: CASQGGGLYNEQFF.

In DNA, the CDR3 is TGTGCCAGCAGCCAAGACCCCGGACAGGTTTATGGCTACACCTTC. The encoded protein is CASSQDPGQVYGYTF. J is TRBJ1-2 and V is TRBV14; 7 bases agree with TRBD1. Germline CDR1 is SGHDN and CDR2 is FVKESK. V lost 0 bases and J lost 5; bases outside the gene matches: 6. CDR3 length: 15 residues.

The CDR3 nucleotides read TGTGCCAGCAGCTCCCTCGGACAGGGCACTGAAGCTTTCTTT. Its protein product is CASSSLGQGTEAFF. The chain carries TRBV5-4 and TRBJ1-1; 8 bases align to TRBD1. From germline, CDR1 is SGHNT and CDR2 YYREEE (reference sequence). The V segment lost 3 bases and the J segment 4 bases; nucleotides outside the gene matches: 5. CDR3 length equals 14 residues.

The chain links TRBV5-1 to TRBJ2-3; unclear D gene. Trimming left V 7 bases short and J 2 bases short, with 17 bases between. From germline, CDR1 is SGHRS and CDR2 YFSETQ. This CDR3 comprises 15 residues. The CDR3 is CASSPEPTYTDTQYF. As DNA, the CDR3 is TGCGCCAGCTCCCCGGAACCGACATACACAGATACGCAGTATTTT.

V is TRBV21-1 and J is TRBJ2-7; the table assigns TRBD1, which was not confirmed against the DNA. TRBV21-1 is a listed pseudogene. The CDR3 covers 18 residues. CDR3: CASSGRDRLRPQAYEQYF. CDR3 nucleotide sequence: TGTGCCAGCAGCGGACGGGACAGGTTACGGCCTCAGGCCTACGAGCAGTACTTC.

The chain combines TRBV7-9 with TRBJ2-1; tentative D call: TRBD2 (7 bases). Trimming shortened V by 5 bases and J by 9 bases, and 17 bases separated the two germline ends. CDR1 is SEHNR and CDR2 is FQNEAQ in the germline V gene (reference sequence). The CDR3 has 14 amino acids. CDR3 in amino acids: CASSPQGGGVEQFF. DNA for the CDR3: TGTGCCAGCAGCCCCCAGGGAGGGGGGGTTGAGCAGTTCTTC.